These 21 T cell receptor beta chains came from one sample sequenced in a study of brain metastases from non-small cell lung cancer. Profiled with immunoSEQ multiplex PCR; TCRdb holds only in-frame clones, not every one. The sample includes approximately 4,000 clones, about 81% of them seen just once. The sequenced sample was tumor-adjacent normal tissue. These receptors all come from a donor aged 40 or over with non-small cell lung cancer.

The chain recombines TRBV2 with TRBJ2-3; D ambiguous. This CDR3 has 14 residues. Trimming left V 3 bases short and J 4 bases short, with 11 bases between. Germline V gene data show CDR1 as SNHLY and CDR2 as FYNNEI. As DNA, the CDR3 is TGTGCCAGCAGTGAGATTCGTCCGCCAGATACGCAGTATTTT. Encoded protein: CASSEIRPPDTQYF.

This chain connects TRBV25-1 to TRBJ2-4; perhaps TRBD1 as D (6 bases). The CDR3 extends over 16 amino acids. Germline lookup yields CDR1 MGHDK and CDR2 SYGVNS. V lost 5 bases and J lost 1, with 15 bases in between. CDR3 DNA sequence: TGTGCCAGCAGTCAAGACACAAGGGGGGCCAAAAACATTCAGTACTTC. This encodes CASSQDTRGAKNIQYF.

This chain connects TRBV11-3 to TRBJ2-5, with 7 bases that match TRBD1. V gave up 4 bases and J gave up 2 bases; unmatched junction bases: 1. Germline lookup yields CDR1 SGHNT and CDR2 YENEEA. The CDR3 is 13 residues long. CDR3 in amino acids: CASSSGGQETQYF. The CDR3 nucleotides are TGTGCCAGCAGCTCAGGGGGTCAAGAGACCCAGTACTTC. The full variable domain, with the rest looked up from reference TRBV11-3 and TRBJ2-5, is EAGVVQSPRYKIIEKKQPVAFWCNPISGHNTLYWYLQNLGQGPELLIRYENEEAVDDSQLPKDRFSAERLKGVDSTLKIQPAELGDSAVYLCASSSGGQETQYFGPGTRLLVL.

The V and J genes are TRBV27 and TRBJ1-5; 8 positions agree with TRBD1. Germline V gives CDR1 MNHEY, CDR2 SMNVEV (reference sequence). The CDR3 is 16 amino acids. After removal of 5 bases from V and 4 bases from J, the junction contained 10 bases not matched to a gene. CDR3 region: CASSPGTGRGNQPQHF. CDR3 bases: TGTGCCAGCAGTCCCGGGACAGGTCGGGGGAATCAGCCCCAGCATTTT.

This chain connects TRBV7-2 to TRBJ1-4; TRBD1 matches 8 bases. The CDR3 sequence is 15 residues long. J lost 8 bases, V lost 5 bases, and 10 bases had no gene match. Germline V gene sequence: CDR1 SGHTA, CDR2 FQGNSA. The CDR3 bases are TGTGCCAGCAGCCTCCTCGGACAGGGAGGGGAAAAACTGTTTTTT. Translated, it gives CASSLLGQGGEKLFF.

This clone was counted once. This chain connects TRBV3-1 (or the pseudogene TRBV3-2) to TRBJ1-6; D ambiguous. Trimming took 5 bases from V and 5 from J, leaving 25 bases between them. Germline V CDR1 and CDR2: LGHDT, YNNKEL (reference sequence). The CDR3 is 19 amino acids. CDR3 sequence reads: CASSNKFPISYIHNSPLHF. CDR3 in DNA: TGTGCCAGCAGCAATAAGTTTCCCATTTCATACATCCATAATTCACCCCTCCACTTT.

The gene calls are TRBV10-3 and TRBJ1-3, with a possible D match to TRBD1 (5 bases). Germline CDR1 is ENHRY and CDR2 is SYGVKD. The CDR3 contains 16 residues. The V gene lost 2 bases and the J gene lost 1 base, with 12 bases spanning the gap. The CDR3 loop is CAISENQGGSGNTIYF. CDR3 nucleotide sequence: TGTGCCATCAGTGAGAATCAGGGAGGGTCTGGAAACACCATATATTTT.

The chain is built from TRBV7-6 and TRBJ1-6, with a weak D call TRBD1 (6 bases). Germline lookup yields CDR1 SGHVS and CDR2 FNYEAQ. The CDR3 consists of 15 residues. V lost 2 bases to trimming and J lost 10 bases, with 15 bases between them. DNA of the CDR3: TGTGCCAGCAGCTTATCCGGGGGCGCGAACTCACCCCTCCACTTT. Protein product: CASSLSGGANSPLHF.

The rearrangement uses TRBV5-8 and TRBJ2-3, with D uncertain. V was clipped by 0 bases and J by 1 base, with 9 bases between them. The CDR3 is 15 amino acids. The germline gives CDR1 SGHTS, CDR2 YDEGEE. The CDR3: CASSLGKWGTDTQYF. CDR3 nucleotide sequence: TGTGCCAGCAGCTTGGGGAAGTGGGGCACAGATACGCAGTATTTT. Drawing the rest from reference TRBV5-8 and TRBJ2-3, the complete variable domain is EAGVTQSPTHLIKTRGQQATLRCSPISGHTSVYWYQQALGLGLQFLLWYDEGEERNRGNFPPRFSGRQFPNYSSELNVNALELEDSALYLCASSLGKWGTDTQYFGPGTRLTVL.

The chain employs TRBV7-8 and TRBJ2-7, with 7 nucleotides matching TRBD1. The CDR3 is made up of 15 amino acids. V dropped 5 bases and J dropped 0; count of bases not matched to a gene: 7. Germline V lookup: CDR1 SGHVS, CDR2 FQNEAQ. In DNA form, the CDR3 reads TGTGCCAGCAGCCTCCGGGACAGCCCCTCCTACGAGCAGTACTTC. This codes for CASSLRDSPSYEQYF.

In this sample, this clone turned up once. The chain couples TRBV14 to TRBJ2-1; 7 bases match TRBD2. Germline CDR1 reads SGHDN; CDR2 reads FVKESK. The J segment lost 0 bases and the V segment lost 4 bases, leaving 6 bases of the junction unmatched. The CDR3 runs 16 residues. CDR3: CASSPRDYSSYNEQFF. The CDR3 DNA follows: TGTGCCAGCAGCCCCCGGGACTATAGCTCCTACAATGAGCAGTTCTTC.

V is TRBV6-1 and J is TRBJ2-3, with TRBD2 as a possible D gene (5 bases). V lost 2 bases, J lost 2 bases, and 14 bases lay in between. The CDR3 has 16 residues. Germline V gives CDR1 MNHNS, CDR2 SASEGT. DNA of the CDR3: TGTGCCAGCAGTGAACCCGGCCGCGGGTACACAGATACGCAGTATTTT. This gives the protein CASSEPGRGYTDTQYF.

The rearrangement joins TRBV27 to TRBJ1-6; 7 bases are shared with TRBD1. There are 15 residues in the CDR3. Germline V gene sequence: CDR1 MNHEY, CDR2 SMNVEV (reference sequence). Trimming removed 6 bases from V and 9 bases from J; junction bases left unmatched: 11. The CDR3, as DNA: TGTGCCAGCAGCACCACCGGGACAGCCCCTTCACCCCTCCACTTT. It translates to CASSTTGTAPSPLHF.

Concerning this clone: At the DNA level, this CDR3 is encoded by other sequences in the same sample as well. The chain joins TRBV19 to TRBJ1-5; D unresolved. Germline loops: CDR1 LNHDA, CDR2 SQIVND (reference sequence). This CDR3 contains 13 residues. The V gene lost 3 bases and the J gene lost 2 bases, with 5 bases spanning the gap. The CDR3 here is CASSIPGNQPQHF. The CDR3 nucleotides read TGTGCCAGTAGTATCCCCGGCAATCAGCCCCAGCATTTT.

This sequence joins TRBV3-1 (or the pseudogene TRBV3-2) and TRBJ1-5, with D possibly matching TRBD1 (6 bases). The CDR3 has 15 amino acids. Per the germline V gene, CDR1 is LGHDT and CDR2 is YNNKEL (reference sequence). V shed 5 bases and J shed 4 bases, with 15 bases lying between them. The CDR3 nucleotides read TGTGCCAGCAGCGAAACAGGGTTAGGGAATCAGCCCCAGCATTTT. Amino acid sequence: CASSETGLGNQPQHF.

This clone was observed a single time. The junction shows a germline mismatch at one end, possibly a read error. This chain links TRBV4-1 with TRBJ2-5, with D unclear. CDR3 length equals 13 residues. CDR1 and CDR2 (germline): MGHRA, YSYEKL. The CDR3 DNA reads as TGCACCAGCTCTGGCTCCAACCAAGAAACCCAGTACTTC. Encoded protein: CTSSGSNQETQYF.

The chain recombines TRBV6-2 or TRBV6-3 with TRBJ2-7; maybe TRBD2 (5 bases). CDR1 MNHEY and CDR2 SVGEGT come from the germline V gene. Trimming pared 2 bases from V and 1 base from J, leaving 9 bases between. The CDR3 spans 14 residues. The CDR3 coding sequence is TGTGCCAGCAGTTACCGGGGTCGGTCCTACGAGCAGTACTTC. Translation gives CASSYRGRSYEQYF.

This clone came up a few times. This chain uses TRBV21-1 with TRBJ2-3; whether TRBD2, the table's D call, matches the DNA was not checked. TRBV21-1 is tagged as a pseudogene. The CDR3 length is 16 residues. CDR3 DNA sequence: TGTGCCAGCAGCAAAGGTCGCGGGAGGGGAAAAGATACGCAGTATTTT. It encodes CASSKGRGRGKDTQYF.

The V gene is TRBV7-9, the J gene TRBJ1-2, with TRBD1 matching over 8 bases. Germline trimming cut 1 base from V and 10 bases from J; bases unmatched to any gene: 11. CDR3 size: 15 residues. Germline lookup yields CDR1 SEHNR and CDR2 FQNEAQ (reference sequence). This CDR3 reads CASSLVRTPGGAYTF. The CDR3 DNA reads TGTGCCAGCAGCTTAGTACGGACGCCAGGGGGCGCCTACACCTTC. The whole variable domain, remainder taken from reference TRBV7-9 and TRBJ1-2, is DTGVSQNPRHKITKRGQNVTFRCDPISEHNRLYWYRQTLGQGPEFLTYFQNEAQLEKSRLLSDRFSAERPKGSFSTLEIQRTEQGDSAMYLCASSLVRTPGGAYTFGSGTRLTVV.

V gene TRBV7-2 combines with J gene TRBJ1-1; the D is unclear. Germline V gene sequence: CDR1 SGHTA, CDR2 FQGNSA. CDR3 size: 15 residues. The V gene lost 2 bases and the J gene lost 5 bases, with 15 bases spanning the gap. The CDR3 here is CASSLMAYPITEAFF. The CDR3 nucleotides are TGTGCCAGCAGCTTAATGGCCTACCCAATTACTGAAGCTTTCTTT.

The rearrangement uses TRBV4-3 and TRBJ2-7; tentative D call: TRBD1 (5 bases). Germline V gene data show CDR1 as LGHNA and CDR2 as YSLEER. The CDR3 covers 13 residues. Deletions cut 0 bases from V and 4 bases from J, with 7 bases between. CDR3 in DNA: TGCGCCAGCAGCCAAGAGAACAGGTACGAGCAGTACTTC. Translated: CASSQENRYEQYF.